Listed below are T cell receptor beta chains from one sample, sequenced in a study of T cells after yellow fever vaccination. TCRdb processed the 5' RACE reads anew with MiXCR; each CDR3 protein has one entry. Among around 300,000 distinct CDR3 sequences listed, 3.5% to 4.5% were seen once. The specimen was PBMCs, collected 15 days after the yellow fever booster vaccination. The receptors here all came from a man aged 18 to 30 who received the YFV17D yellow fever vaccine. Each CDR3 is given without its conserved first and last residue. Clone size appears in some rows only: once, few, many, or a class for an expanded clone.

v_gene	j_gene	abundance	CDR3aa
TRBV5-1	TRBJ2-3	many	ASSLDFGGPGTDTQY
TRBV12-3/TRBV12-4	TRBJ1-2	.	ASSHPGQGGYT
TRBV4-1	TRBJ1-1	.	ASSQDPRTKTEAF
TRBV7-3	TRBJ2-2	.	ASSRDRAAVGGELF
TRBV5-1	TRBJ2-5	.	ASSGRQGPLQETQY
TRBV2	TRBJ2-2	few	AIWGRTPGELF
TRBV6-4	TRBJ2-3	.	ASSDSGDSTDTQY
TRBV12-3/TRBV12-4	TRBJ1-6	many	ASTAGRNNSPLH
TRBV27	TRBJ1-6	.	ASSRGGNYNSPLH
TRBV4-2	TRBJ1-5	many	ASSQIAGRGGQPQH
TRBV5-1	TRBJ1-4	many	ASSLGRNEKLF
TRBV7-2	TRBJ2-7	.	ASSLGLAAAREQY
TRBV6-1	TRBJ2-1	.	ASKLAYHNEQF
TRBV20-1	TRBJ1-2	many	SANSGPGAYGYT
TRBV11-2	TRBJ2-1	.	ASSVRHNEQF
TRBV7-2	TRBJ2-5	.	ASRQGQETQY
TRBV5-1	TRBJ2-5	many	ASSTYPDAGETQY
TRBV7-2	TRBJ2-2	.	ASSFEGVTNTGELF
TRBV7-9	TRBJ2-1	many	ASSFVNEQF
TRBV4-2	TRBJ2-2	many	ASSQGTGINTGELF
TRBV7-2	TRBJ2-1	.	ASSYANYNEQF
TRBV7-9	TRBJ2-1	many	ASSAGGYNEQF
TRBV20-1	TRBJ1-6	many	SARWGNSPLH
TRBV10-3	TRBJ1-2	.	AISESETAPLYGYT
TRBV6-5	TRBJ2-1	many	ASRRLEAEQF
TRBV10-3	TRBJ2-1	many	AISVRTDNEQF
TRBV5-1	TRBJ2-5	many	ASRADVSQETQY
TRBV6-5	TRBJ2-1	few	ASSTKLGGAREQF
TRBV6-2/TRBV6-3	TRBJ2-2	few	ASSYPREGRTGELF